Listed here are 2 T cell receptor beta chains from one sample, sequenced in a study of T cell clonality in common variable immunodeficiency (dated by TCRdb to about 2015). General study outcomes and caveats: Fewer deletions and N-nucleotide insertions were reportedly observed in CVID TCRbeta sequences, and highly modified clones with 13 or more V deletions were reportedly absent from CVID TCRbeta sequences.

These receptors' targets are unknown. Libraries were prepared through the immunoSEQ multiplex PCR assay. Held by TCRdb, this immuneACCESS table contains in-frame sequences only and omits some clones. Under half of the omission traces to an unresolved V gene where checked; the cause of the rest is unknown. The data for this sample show tens of thousands of clones, each detected more than once. The ten largest clones represent under 5% of the sample. Sequencing used peripheral blood mononuclear cells. The receptors here all came from a human donor with common variable immunodeficiency.

This clone was detected only a few times. The read ends 3 residues shy of where the CDR3 ends; the end is completed using the germline J gene. This chain links TRBV30 with TRBJ2-2, with 11 nucleotides matching TRBD2. The CDR3 is made up of 15 amino acids. Trimming at V came to 0 bases and at J to 9 bases, leaving 6 bases not matched to a gene. Looked up from germline, CDR1 is GTSNPN and CDR2 is SVGIG (reference sequence). The sequenced part of the CDR3 DNA is TGTGCCTGGAGTGTAGTAGCGGGAGGGATCCGGGAG. Protein product: CAWSVVAGGIRE. The entire CDR3 sequence reads CAWSVVAGGIRELFF.

This clone was detected ten times or more. The read ends 3 residues shy of where the CDR3 ends; the end is completed using the germline J gene. This sequence joins TRBV20-1 and TRBJ1-2; TRBD1 is a possible D gene (5 bases). The CDR3 consists of 11 residues. CDR1 and CDR2 from the germline V gene are DFQATT and SNEGSKA (reference sequence). This chain's CDR3 is CSAGGSIGYTF. The DNA read from the CDR3 is TGCAGTGCCGGGGGGAGTATCGGC.